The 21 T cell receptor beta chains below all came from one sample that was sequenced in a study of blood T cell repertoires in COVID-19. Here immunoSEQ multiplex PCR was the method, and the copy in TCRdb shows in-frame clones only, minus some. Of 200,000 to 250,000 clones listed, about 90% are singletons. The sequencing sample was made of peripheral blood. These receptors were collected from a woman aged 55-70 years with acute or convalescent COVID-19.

This CDR3 reads CASSLGGTGVYEQYF. The CDR3 DNA reads TGTGCCAGCAGCTTAGGTGGGACAGGGGTCTACGAGCAGTACTTC. The gene calls are TRBV11-2 and TRBJ2-7; 10 bases line up with TRBD1. The CDR3 sequence is 15 residues long. The germline gives CDR1 SGHAT, CDR2 FQNNGV. V lost 1 base to trimming and J lost 3 bases; unmatched junction nucleotides: 3. Filled out from reference TRBV11-2 and TRBJ2-7, the complete variable domain reads EAGVAQSPRYKIIEKRQSVAFWCNPISGHATLYWYQQILGQGPKLLIQFQNNGVVDDSQLPKDRFSAERLKGVDSTLKIQPAKLEDSAVYLCASSLGGTGVYEQYFGPGTRLTVT.

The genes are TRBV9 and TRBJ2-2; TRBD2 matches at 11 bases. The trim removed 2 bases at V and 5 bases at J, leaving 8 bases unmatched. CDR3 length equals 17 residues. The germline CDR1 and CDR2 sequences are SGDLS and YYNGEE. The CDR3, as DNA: TGTGCCAGCAGCGTTATAGCGGGGGGGCTCTCGACCGGGGAGCTGTTTTTT. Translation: CASSVIAGGLSTGELFF.

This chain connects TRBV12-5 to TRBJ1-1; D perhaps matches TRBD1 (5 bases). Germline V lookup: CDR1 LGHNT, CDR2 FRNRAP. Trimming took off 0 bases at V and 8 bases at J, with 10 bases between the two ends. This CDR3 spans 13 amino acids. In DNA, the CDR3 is TGTGCTAGTGGTTTGGTTGGACAAAGAGAAGCTTTCTTT. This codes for CASGLVGQREAFF.

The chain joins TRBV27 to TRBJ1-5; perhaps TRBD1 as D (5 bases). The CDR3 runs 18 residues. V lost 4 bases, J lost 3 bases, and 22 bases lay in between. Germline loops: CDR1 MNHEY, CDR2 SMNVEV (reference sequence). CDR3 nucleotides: TGTGCCAGCAGTTCGTACGATGGGGCCGGGGGTGACAATCAGCCCCAGCATTTT. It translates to CASSSYDGAGGDNQPQHF.

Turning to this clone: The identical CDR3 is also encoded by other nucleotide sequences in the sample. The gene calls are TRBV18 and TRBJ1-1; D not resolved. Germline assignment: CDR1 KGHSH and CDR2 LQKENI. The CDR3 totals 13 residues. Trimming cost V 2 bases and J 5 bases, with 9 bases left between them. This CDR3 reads CASSPGGSTEAFF. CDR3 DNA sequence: TGTGCCAGCTCACCAGGCGGAAGTACTGAAGCTTTCTTT.

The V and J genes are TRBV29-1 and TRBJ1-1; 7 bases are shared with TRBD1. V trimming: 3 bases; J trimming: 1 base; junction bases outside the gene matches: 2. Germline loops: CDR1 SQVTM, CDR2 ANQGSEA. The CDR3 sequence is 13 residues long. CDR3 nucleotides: TGCAGCGTTGATGGACAGGCGAACACTGAAGCTTTCTTT. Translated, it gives CSVDGQANTEAFF.

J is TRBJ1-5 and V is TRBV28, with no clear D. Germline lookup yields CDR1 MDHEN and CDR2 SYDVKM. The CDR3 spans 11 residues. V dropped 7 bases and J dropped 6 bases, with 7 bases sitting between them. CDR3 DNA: TGTGCCAGCACATCGAGTCAGCCCCAGCATTTT. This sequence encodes CASTSSQPQHF.

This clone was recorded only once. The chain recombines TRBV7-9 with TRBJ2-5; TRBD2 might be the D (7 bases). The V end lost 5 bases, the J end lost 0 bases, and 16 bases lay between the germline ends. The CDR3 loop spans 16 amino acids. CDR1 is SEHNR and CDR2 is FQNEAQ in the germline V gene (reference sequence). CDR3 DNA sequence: TGTGCCAGCAGCCGCGGGGGCAGCTCGTACCAAGAGACCCAGTACTTC. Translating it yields CASSRGGSSYQETQYF.

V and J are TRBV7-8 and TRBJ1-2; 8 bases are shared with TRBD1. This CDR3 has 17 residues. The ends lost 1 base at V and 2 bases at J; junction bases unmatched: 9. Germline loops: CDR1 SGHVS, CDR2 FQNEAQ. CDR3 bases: TGTGCCAGCAGCTTAGGCGGACAGGGAACTTTAAACTATGGCTACACCTTC. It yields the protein CASSLGGQGTLNYGYTF. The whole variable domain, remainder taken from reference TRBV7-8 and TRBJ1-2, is GAGVSQSPRYKVAKRGQDVALRCDPISGHVSLFWYQQALGQGPEFLTYFQNEAQLDKSGLPSDRFFAERPEGSVSTLKIQRTQQEDSAVYLCASSLGGQGTLNYGYTFGSGTRLTVV.

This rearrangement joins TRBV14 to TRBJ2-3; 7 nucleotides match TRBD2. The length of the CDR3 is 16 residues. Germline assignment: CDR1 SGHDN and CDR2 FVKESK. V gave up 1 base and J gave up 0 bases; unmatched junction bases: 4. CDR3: CASSQVLAVSTDTQYF. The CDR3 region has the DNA TGTGCCAGCAGCCAAGTTCTAGCGGTTAGCACAGATACGCAGTATTTT.

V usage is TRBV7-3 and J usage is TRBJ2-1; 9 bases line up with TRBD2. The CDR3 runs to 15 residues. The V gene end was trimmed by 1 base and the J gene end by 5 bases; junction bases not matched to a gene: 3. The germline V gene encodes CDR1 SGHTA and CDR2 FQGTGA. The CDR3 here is CASSLIAGADNEQFF. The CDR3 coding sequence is TGTGCCAGCAGCTTAATAGCGGGGGCTGACAATGAGCAGTTCTTC.

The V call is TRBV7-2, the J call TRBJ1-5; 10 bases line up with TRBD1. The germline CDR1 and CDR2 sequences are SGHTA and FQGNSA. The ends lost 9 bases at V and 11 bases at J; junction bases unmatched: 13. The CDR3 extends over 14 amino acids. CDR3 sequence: CASQTGQGSKAQHF. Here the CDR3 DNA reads TGTGCCAGTCAAACGGGACAGGGGTCAAAGGCCCAGCATTTT.

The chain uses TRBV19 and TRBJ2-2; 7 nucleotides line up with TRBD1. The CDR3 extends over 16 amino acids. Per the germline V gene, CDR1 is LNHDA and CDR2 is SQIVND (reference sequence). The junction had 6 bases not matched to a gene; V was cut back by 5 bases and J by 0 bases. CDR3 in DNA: TGTGCCAGTAGTTACAACAGGGGTGCGAACACCGGGGAGCTGTTTTTT. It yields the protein CASSYNRGANTGELFF.

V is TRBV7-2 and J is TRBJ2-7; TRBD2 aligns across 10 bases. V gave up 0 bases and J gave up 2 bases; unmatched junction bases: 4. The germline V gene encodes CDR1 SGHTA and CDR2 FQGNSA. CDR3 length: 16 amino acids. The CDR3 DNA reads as TGTGCCAGCAGCTTAGCGTTAGCGGGAGGAACCTACGAGCAGTACTTC. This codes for CASSLALAGGTYEQYF.

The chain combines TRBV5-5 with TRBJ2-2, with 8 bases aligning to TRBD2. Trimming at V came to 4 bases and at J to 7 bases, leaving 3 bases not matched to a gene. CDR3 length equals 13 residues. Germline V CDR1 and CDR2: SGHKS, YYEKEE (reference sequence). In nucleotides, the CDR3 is TGTGCCAGCAGCCGGACTAGCTTCGGGGAGCTGTTTTTT. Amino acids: CASSRTSFGELFF.

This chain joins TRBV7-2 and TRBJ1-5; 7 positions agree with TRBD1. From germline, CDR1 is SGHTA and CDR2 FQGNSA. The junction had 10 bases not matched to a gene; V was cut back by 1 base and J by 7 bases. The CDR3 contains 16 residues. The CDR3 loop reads CASSLDGTGVGQPQHF. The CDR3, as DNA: TGTGCCAGCAGCTTAGACGGAACAGGGGTTGGGCAGCCCCAGCATTTT.

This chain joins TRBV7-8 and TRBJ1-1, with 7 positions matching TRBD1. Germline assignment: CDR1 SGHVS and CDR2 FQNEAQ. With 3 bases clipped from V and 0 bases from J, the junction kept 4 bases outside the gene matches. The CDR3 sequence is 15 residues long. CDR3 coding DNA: TGTGCCAGCAGCTTCTCACAGGGGATGAACACTGAAGCTTTCTTT. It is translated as CASSFSQGMNTEAFF. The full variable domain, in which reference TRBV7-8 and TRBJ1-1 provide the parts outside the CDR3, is GAGVSQSPRYKVAKRGQDVALRCDPISGHVSLFWYQQALGQGPEFLTYFQNEAQLDKSGLPSDRFFAERPEGSVSTLKIQRTQQEDSAVYLCASSFSQGMNTEAFFGQGTRLTVV.

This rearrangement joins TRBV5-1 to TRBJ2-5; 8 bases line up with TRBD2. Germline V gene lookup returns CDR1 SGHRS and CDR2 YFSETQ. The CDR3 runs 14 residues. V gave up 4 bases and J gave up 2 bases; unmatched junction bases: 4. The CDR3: CASSSGSWQETQYF. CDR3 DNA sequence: TGCGCCAGCAGCAGCGGGAGTTGGCAAGAGACCCAGTACTTC.

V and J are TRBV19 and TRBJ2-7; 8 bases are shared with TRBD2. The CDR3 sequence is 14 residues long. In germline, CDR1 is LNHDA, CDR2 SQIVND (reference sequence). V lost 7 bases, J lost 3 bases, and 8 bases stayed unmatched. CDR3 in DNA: TGTGCCAGTACCCCATCCGGGAGGGTCTACGAGCAGTACTTC. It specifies CASTPSGRVYEQYF.

CDR3 DNA: TGTGCCAGCAGTTTAACCGGGACAGTAAAAAACATTCAGTACTTC. Translation: CASSLTGTVKNIQYF. The chain links TRBV28 to TRBJ2-4; TRBD1 aligns across 7 bases. This CDR3 region has 15 residues. The germline CDR1 and CDR2 sequences are MDHEN and SYDVKM. Trimming removed 2 bases from V and 4 bases from J; junction bases left unmatched: 5. Complete variable domain (other parts from reference TRBV28 and TRBJ2-4): DVKVTQSSRYLVKRTGEKVFLECVQDMDHENMFWYRQDPGLGLRLIYFSYDVKMKEKGDIPEGYSVSREKKERFSLILESASTNQTSMYLCASSLTGTVKNIQYFGAGTRLSVL.

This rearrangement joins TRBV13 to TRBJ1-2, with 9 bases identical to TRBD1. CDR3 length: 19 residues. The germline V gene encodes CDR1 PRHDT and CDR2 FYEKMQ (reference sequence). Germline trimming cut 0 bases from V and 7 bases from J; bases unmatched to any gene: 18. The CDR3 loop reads CASSLGPSHPGTGLGGYTF. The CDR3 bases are TGTGCCAGCAGCTTAGGCCCGTCCCACCCCGGGACAGGGTTAGGTGGCTACACCTTC.